Reported below is one T cell receptor (beta chain). Its antigen remains undetermined. No base quality information exists; no much larger clone differs at one position. The sample is drawn from a study of blood T cells in healthy people across ages (dated by TCRdb to between 2014 and 2017). About the investigation overall: In model experiments, template switching captured roughly one uniquely barcoded TCR beta cDNA molecule for every two T cells. Using the same blood draw, the study looked at two additional independent replicas of 1 million unique cDNA reads for two donors, one aged 18 to 30 and the other aged 80 or older. Donors were grouped into four age groups: young (average 16 years), middle-aged (39), aged (about 60) and long-lived (approximately 78). Donors of different ages were randomly distributed across sequencing lanes to avoid experimental bias. To track age-related changes in TCR beta repertoire diversity, the study relied on deep sequencing normalized with unique cDNA molecular identifiers. The full study reports these points: Observed TCR beta diversity per million T cells fell roughly linearly with age, and a significant reduction was already apparent by age roughly 40. Observed TCR beta diversity correlated strongly with the percentage of naive T cells measured by flow cytometry. The long-lived group showed more naive CD4+ T cells, fewer expanded clones and increased TCR diversity than the aged group, suggesting age selection. Donor CMV infection status was unknown, potentially confounding age-related changes in expanded clonotypes. Estimates of total diversity based on one million sequenced T cells were considered lower bounds and underestimates. Since profiling was done on bulk unsorted PBMCs, naive and antigen-experienced compartments could not be conclusively compared.

The roughly 38 donors, aged 6 to 90 years, were systemically healthy Caucasian individuals from Russia. Each donor gave roughly 9 milliliters of peripheral blood, drawn into EDTA-treated Vacutainer tubes. Ficoll-Paque density-gradient centrifugation was used to isolate PBMCs, with at least 6.5 million obtained per sample. Trizol reagent was used to extract total RNA from the PBMCs, yielding at least 5.5 micrograms per sample. Naive CD45RAhigh/CD27high T cell percentages were measured by flow cytometry on a PBMC aliquot from every donor. The library came from 5' RACE. Sequencing took place on an Illumina HiSeq 2500. A second about 6 to 11 cycle PCR used a sample-barcoded 5' primer and a J-beta primer mix. Each TCR beta cDNA molecule received a unique molecular identifier from a template-switch 5' adaptor carrying 12 random nucleotides. Each sample yielded at least 2.5 million CDR3-containing paired-end reads. First-strand cDNA was synthesized from all RNA with the Mint cDNA synthesis kit, primed by a TRBC-specific oligonucleotide. After uracil-DNA glycosylase treatment, a first 18-cycle PCR used universal primers M1SS and BC2_uni_R on all cDNA. In the original analysis: Normalization of each sample was performed by random selection of 1 million high-quality reads, each carrying a distinct molecular identifier. Instead of being binned into consensus sequences, reads with shared molecular identifiers were discarded. MiTCR, set to a Q25 quality threshold and the strictest error-elimination algorithm, was used for CDR3 identification, clonotype clustering and error correction. A nonparametric unseen species model with Euler transformation was used to estimate lower-bound total TCR beta diversity. TCRdb reworked the public reads: Q25 trimming with fastp, MiXCR clone assembly, productive beta chains retained. Merged by CDR3 protein, the rows form single entries marked with the most common genes and DNA. It is TCRdb's table, rather than the study itself, that gives the V and J calls and clone size. In this sample the table shows about 1.4 million distinct CDR3 sequences, 59% of which occur a single time. The ten largest account for over 5% of the sample.

Sequences were obtained from blood. The receptor was isolated from a man aged 18 to 30 in good health.

The DNA reads as follows: TGCAGTGCAAAGGACACTCACACAGATACGCAGTATTTT. Its protein product is CSAKDTHTDTQYF. The chain uses TRBV20-1 and TRBJ2-3, with TRBD1 as a weak D call on 5 bases. V is shortened by 6 bases, J by 2 bases, and the region joining them spans 12 bases. The CDR3 goes from the cysteine to the phenylalanine over 13 residues. The only DNA kept is the CDR3, 39 bases in frame from the first base. CDR1 DFQATT and CDR2 SNEGSKA are derived from the germline V gene (reference sequence).